The next 29 T cell receptor beta chains were all read from a single sample in a study of Graves' ophthalmopathy and Graves' hyperthyroidism. Scientists amplified the TCR beta CDR3 regions from RNA transcripts. RT-PCR with HTBI primers came first, then second-round multiplex PCR. TCRdb analysed the multiplex PCR reads with MiXCR anew, one entry per CDR3 protein. The sample holds a few hundred thousand distinct CDR3 sequences, about a sixth seen once. Sequenced material: peripheral blood. Source of these receptors: an adult woman with stable Graves' hyperthyroidism.

A few counts support this clonotype. The gene calls are TRBV3-1 and TRBJ2-2, with TRBD2 matching 10 bases. J was trimmed by 3 bases and V by 4 bases; bases with no gene match: 8. This CDR3 comprises 17 residues. Germline-derived CDR1 and CDR2 are LGHDT and YNNKEL (reference sequence). The CDR3 here is CASSRAGGLSDTGELFF. Written as DNA, the CDR3 is TGTGCCAGCAGCCGAGCGGGAGGGCTATCTGACACCGGGGAGCTGTTTTTT.

This clonotype was seen many times. V and J are TRBV10-1 and TRBJ2-7; D not certain. Germline V CDR1 and CDR2: WNHNN, SYGVQD (reference sequence). There are 13 residues in the CDR3. Between the trimmed V and J ends, which lost 4 bases and 6 bases, there was a span of 13 bases. The CDR3 loop is CASSAALTGEQYF. CDR3 bases: TGCGCCAGCAGTGCCGCTCTGACCGGCGAGCAGTACTTC.

This clonotype was counted many times. This chain links TRBV20-1 with TRBJ2-5; D unclear. V was clipped by 0 bases and J by 5 bases, with 19 bases between them. Germline V gene data show CDR1 as DFQATT and CDR2 as SNEGSKA (reference sequence). The CDR3 is made up of 16 amino acids. The DNA for the CDR3 is TGCAGTGCTAGAGATCGGAAAGCCCACACCGTGGAGACCCAGTACTTC. This gives the protein CSARDRKAHTVETQYF.

Of note for this clonotype: A much larger clone differs by one base, so this may be a read error. The V and J genes are TRBV19 and TRBJ2-7; TRBD2 agrees at 7 bases. Germline CDR1 is LNHDA and CDR2 is SQIVND (reference sequence). This CDR3 is 15 amino acids long. V trimming: 6 bases; J trimming: 2 bases; junction bases outside the gene matches: 10. The CDR3 protein is CASRMTGEGTYEQYF. The DNA of the CDR3 is TGTGCCAGTAGGATGACGGGGGAGGGGACCTACGAGCAGTACTTC. Full variable domain (outside the CDR3, taken from reference TRBV19 and TRBJ2-7): DGGITQSPKYLFRKEGQNVTLSCEQNLNHDAMYWYRQDPGQGLRLIYYSQIVNDFQKGDIAEGYSVSREKKESFPLTVTSAQKNPTAFYLCASRMTGEGTYEQYFGPGTRLTVT.

This chain joins TRBV6-2 or TRBV6-3 and TRBJ1-1; D is unclear. CDR3 length: 14 amino acids. V was shortened by 2 bases and J by 1 base, with 8 bases between the two germline ends. Germline V gives CDR1 MNHEY, CDR2 SVGEGT. The CDR3 protein is CASSYARANTEAFF. The CDR3 bases are TGTGCCAGCAGTTACGCTCGAGCGAACACTGAAGCTTTCTTT.

This clonotype has a count of ten or more. Written as DNA, the CDR3 is TGTGCTAGTGGTTTGGTATTCTCAACAGGGGGGGGTCAGCCCCAGCATTTT. Translated: CASGLVFSTGGGQPQHF. V and J are TRBV12-5 and TRBJ1-5; 8 bases fit TRBD1. Germline CDR1 reads LGHNT; CDR2 reads FRNRAP. This CDR3 comprises 17 residues. V trimming: 0 bases; J trimming: 6 bases; junction bases outside the gene matches: 10.

This clonotype has at least ten counts. This chain joins TRBV29-1 and TRBJ2-7; D unclear. Per germline, CDR1 SQVTM and CDR2 ANQGSEA. V was trimmed by 7 bases and J by 3 bases, leaving 10 bases between them. The CDR3 has 11 residues. The CDR3 loop reads CSAAYSYEQYF. CDR3 sequence (DNA): TGCAGCGCTGCATACAGCTACGAGCAGTACTTC.

This clonotype was observed many times. J is TRBJ2-7 and V is TRBV2; tentatively, D is TRBD2 (6 bases). This CDR3 has 12 residues. V lost 8 bases and J 3 bases, leaving 11 bases between the germline ends. Germline-derived CDR1 and CDR2 are SNHLY and FYNNEI. For the CDR3, the DNA is TGTGCCAGCGGACGTAGCGGCTACGAGCAGTACTTC. It yields the protein CASGRSGYEQYF. The full variable domain, its missing parts supplied by reference TRBV2 and TRBJ2-7, is EPEVTQTPSHQVTQMGQEVILRCVPISNHLYFYWYRQILGQKVEFLVSFYNNEISEKSEIFDDQFSVERPDGSNFTLKIRSTKLEDSAMYFCASGRSGYEQYFGPGTRLTVT.

This clonotype occurred many times. This chain uses TRBV20-1 with TRBJ2-7; unclear D gene. Deletions cut 3 bases from V and 3 bases from J, with 12 bases between. The CDR3 extends over 13 amino acids. Germline V CDR1 and CDR2: DFQATT, SNEGSKA (reference sequence). This CDR3 is CSASAPTYYEQYF. DNA of the CDR3: TGCAGTGCTAGTGCGCCCACCTACTACGAGCAGTACTTC.

This clonotype appeared many times. V usage is TRBV15 and J usage is TRBJ1-1; no clear D. The germline gives CDR1 LNHNV, CDR2 YYDKDF (reference sequence). The CDR3 runs 15 residues. V lost 1 base, J lost 3 bases, and 12 bases lay in between. This CDR3 reads CATSRGSRTDTEAFF. Written as DNA, the CDR3 is TGTGCCACCAGCAGAGGTTCCCGAACCGACACTGAAGCTTTCTTT.

This clonotype turned up a few times. This chain links TRBV5-1 with TRBJ1-1, with a weak D call TRBD1 (5 bases). Trimming took off 6 bases at V and 4 bases at J, with 16 bases between the two ends. There are 14 residues in the CDR3. Germline loops: CDR1 SGHRS, CDR2 YFSETQ. The CDR3 here is CASTKRYGGTEAFF. As DNA, the CDR3 is TGCGCCAGCACGAAGAGGTACGGGGGCACTGAAGCTTTCTTT.

This clonotype appeared a few times. The gene calls are TRBV3-1 and TRBJ2-5, with D perhaps matching TRBD2 (5 bases). Trimming took off 0 bases at V and 5 bases at J, with 13 bases between the two ends. Germline CDR1 reads LGHDT; CDR2 reads YNNKEL (reference sequence). CDR3 length: 15 residues. The CDR3 nucleotides are TGTGCCAGCAGCCAAGATTCTTGGGAGTTCGAGACCCAGTACTTC. Translating gives CASSQDSWEFETQYF.

This clonotype was detected a few times. The V call is TRBV30, the J call TRBJ1-3; TRBD1 is a possible D gene (6 bases). CDR3 size: 15 residues. Germline lookup yields CDR1 GTSNPN and CDR2 SVGIG (reference sequence). The V and J ends lost 0 bases and 0 bases respectively, with 9 bases between them. This CDR3 is CAWSVGTHSGNTIYF. The DNA for the CDR3 is TGTGCCTGGAGTGTTGGGACACACTCTGGAAACACCATATATTTT. The complete variable domain, with remaining parts taken from reference TRBV30 and TRBJ1-3, reads SQTIHQWPATLVQPVGSPLSLECTVEGTSNPNLYWYRQAAGRGLQLLFYSVGIGQISSEVPQNLSASRPQDRQFILSSKKLLLSDSGFYLCAWSVGTHSGNTIYFGEGSWLTVV.

This clonotype was detected many times. The CDR3 protein is CASSLTSGQETQYF. In DNA form, the CDR3 reads TGTGCCAGCAGCTTGACTAGCGGGCAAGAGACCCAGTACTTC. This chain joins TRBV12-3 or TRBV12-4 and TRBJ2-5; TRBD2 agrees at 10 bases. V was pared by 6 bases and J by 2 bases, with 3 bases of the junction left unmatched. The CDR3 runs 14 residues.

This clonotype was seen at least ten times. This chain links TRBV6-2 or TRBV6-3 with TRBJ2-7; the match to TRBD1 covers 8 bases. Germline lookup yields CDR1 MNHEY and CDR2 SVGEGT. The CDR3 has 14 amino acids. V was pared by 7 bases and J by 4 bases, with 9 bases of the junction left unmatched. The CDR3 DNA sequence: TGTGCCAGCAAACAGGGGGGCAAAGTTTACGAGCAGTACTTC. Amino acids: CASKQGGKVYEQYF.

In its sample, this clonotype was seen many times. This sequence joins TRBV28 and TRBJ2-5; no reliable D call. The V end lost 1 base, the J end lost 5 bases, and 5 bases lay between the germline ends. The CDR3 contains 12 residues. Germline-derived CDR1 and CDR2 are MDHEN and SYDVKM. CDR3 sequence (DNA): TGTGCCAGCAGTTTATATAGGGAGACCCAGTACTTC. This gives the protein CASSLYRETQYF.

This clonotype was recorded many times. The chain recombines TRBV6-4 with TRBJ2-6; D remains ambiguous. V shed 4 bases and J shed 0 bases, with 4 bases lying between them. CDR3 length: 14 amino acids. CDR1 is MRHNA, CDR2 SNTAGT, per germline. The CDR3 region is CASSAGSGANVLTF. The CDR3 nucleotides are TGTGCCAGCAGTGCAGGCTCTGGGGCCAACGTCCTGACTTTC.

This clonotype came up a few times. The chain combines TRBV5-1 with TRBJ2-2; D remains unclear. CDR1 and CDR2 (germline): SGHRS, YFSETQ. The CDR3 totals 14 residues. V was clipped by 0 bases and J by 4 bases, with 7 bases between them. The CDR3 DNA is TGCGCCAGCAGCTTGGTAGTTTCCACCGGGGAGCTGTTTTTT. Amino acids: CASSLVVSTGELFF.

This clonotype was observed many times. The V and J genes are TRBV20-1 and TRBJ1-2; D gene ambiguous. Germline-derived CDR1 and CDR2 are DFQATT and SNEGSKA (reference sequence). The germline V and J ends were trimmed by 8 bases and 4 bases, with 20 bases remaining between them. The CDR3 is 14 residues long. The CDR3 loop reads CSIRRQEVLYGYTF. CDR3 DNA sequence: TGCAGTATAAGAAGGCAAGAGGTGCTCTATGGCTACACCTTC.

Many counts were recorded for this clonotype. The chain's CDR3 is CASGFGASQETQYF. CDR3 DNA sequence: TGTGCTAGTGGTTTCGGAGCCAGTCAAGAGACCCAGTACTTC. This sequence joins TRBV12-5 and TRBJ2-5; D is ambiguous. Germline V CDR1 and CDR2: LGHNT, FRNRAP. The CDR3 has 14 residues. The ends were cut back, 3 bases at V and 2 bases at J, with 10 bases in the middle.

This chain joins TRBV14 and TRBJ2-7, with D maybe TRBD2 (6 bases). CDR1 is SGHDN, CDR2 FVKESK, per germline. Trimming removed 5 bases from V and 3 bases from J, with 14 bases in between. This CDR3 region has 14 residues. This chain's CDR3 is CASSGRDWGYEQYF. CDR3 sequence (DNA): TGTGCCAGCAGCGGCCGGGACTGGGGCTACGAGCAGTACTTC.

This clonotype has a count of ten or more. This sequence joins TRBV12-3 or TRBV12-4 and TRBJ2-2; 7 bases match TRBD1. J was trimmed by 5 bases and V by 5 bases; bases with no gene match: 8. The CDR3 length is 15 residues. Here the CDR3 DNA reads TGTGCCAGCAGTCCCACAGGGGCGCGTACCGGGGAGCTGTTTTTT. Translation gives CASSPTGARTGELFF.

This clonotype showed up just a few times. The genes are TRBV10-2 and TRBJ2-7, with 9 bases identical to TRBD2. This CDR3 region has 13 residues. CDR1 and CDR2 from the germline V gene are WSHSY and SAAADI. The V segment lost 8 bases and the J segment 4 bases; nucleotides outside the gene matches: 6. CDR3 sequence reads: CASGGGDWYEQYF. As DNA, the CDR3 is TGCGCCAGCGGCGGGGGGGATTGGTACGAGCAGTACTTC.

This clonotype was recorded at least ten times. The genes are TRBV11-1 and TRBJ2-7, with 14 bases lining up with TRBD2. Germline CDR1 and CDR2: SGHAT and FQDESV (reference sequence). Trimming at V came to 4 bases and at J to 1 base, leaving 9 bases not matched to a gene. CDR3 length: 18 amino acids. The CDR3 DNA follows: TGTGCCAGCAGCTATGGGACTAGCGGGAGATTCAGGTCCTACGAGCAGTACTTC. Its protein product is CASSYGTSGRFRSYEQYF.

This clonotype was seen many times. The V call is TRBV7-6, the J call TRBJ2-7; 8 bases fit TRBD1. Germline V gives CDR1 SGHVS, CDR2 FNYEAQ. CDR3 length: 13 amino acids. V shed 0 bases, J shed 7 bases, and the junction held 2 bases outside the gene matches. The CDR3 is CASSLARQGEQYF. CDR3 sequence (DNA): TGTGCCAGCAGCTTAGCCAGACAGGGGGAGCAGTACTTC.

Many counts were recorded for this clonotype. J is TRBJ2-7 and V is TRBV30; 9 nucleotides agree with TRBD2. V lost 4 bases, J lost 4 bases, and 5 bases stayed unmatched. Germline V lookup: CDR1 GTSNPN, CDR2 SVGIG (reference sequence). This CDR3 comprises 13 residues. The CDR3 region is CAWTPAGGYEQYF. The DNA of the CDR3 is TGTGCCTGGACCCCAGCGGGAGGATACGAGCAGTACTTC.

There are a few counts of this clonotype. The genes are TRBV2 and TRBJ1-2; D possibly corresponds to TRBD1 (5 bases). CDR1 is SNHLY, CDR2 FYNNEI, per germline. CDR3 length: 12 residues. The germline V and J ends were trimmed by 3 bases and 12 bases, with 14 bases remaining between them. The CDR3 protein is CASSDRDRGDTF. The CDR3, as DNA: TGTGCCAGCAGTGATCGGGACCGGGGCGACACCTTC.

This clonotype was recorded at least ten times. The V and J genes are TRBV11-2 and TRBJ2-7, with 8 bases that match TRBD2. Trimming removed 5 bases from V and 5 bases from J; junction bases left unmatched: 11. This CDR3 comprises 15 residues. Per the germline V gene, CDR1 is SGHAT and CDR2 is FQNNGV. CDR3 in amino acids: CASSLPGGRSNEQYF. As DNA, the CDR3 is TGTGCCAGCAGCCTGCCTGGCGGGAGGTCCAACGAGCAGTACTTC.

The gene calls are TRBV24-1 and TRBJ1-2; tentative D call: TRBD1 (5 bases). The CDR3 covers 13 residues. Germline assignment: CDR1 KGHDR and CDR2 SFDVKD. The V end lost 3 bases, the J end lost 7 bases, and 11 bases lay between the germline ends. Here the CDR3 DNA reads TGTGCCACCAGTGATAGACAGTACTCTGGCTACACCTTC. Amino acid sequence: CATSDRQYSGYTF.